This TCR beta chain originates from a study of T cells expressing NK-cell markers. In the study overall: In sorted CD3+CD56+NKG2C+, CD3+CD56+NKG2C- and CD3+CD56-NKG2C+ T cells, TCR beta repertoires were obtained. HCMV seropositivity marked most of the eight sequenced donors; one was seronegative.

Reprocessing the 5' RACE reads, TCRdb reports a single entry for every CDR3 protein and omits DNA. The ten top clones account for 3% to 4.5%, within a sample of 550,000 to 600,000 distinct CDR3 sequences. As for this clonotype: Its antigen remains unknown.

Study results and limitations: The HCMV specificity of the expanded NKG2C+ T cell clones stayed unresolved. Several donors showed these clonotypes also leading the CD3+CD56-NKG2C+ fraction.

The sample comprised blood T cells: a sorted CD56 or NKG2C T cell subset, CD4+ or CD8+ T cells, or bulk PBMC T cells (not recorded which). The receptor comes from a man between 18 and 35 years old in good health.

The CDR3 region is CSVQGVYTDTQYF. The chain joins TRBV29-1 to TRBJ2-3; the TCRdb D gene call, TRBD1, has no DNA to confirm it. In germline, CDR1 is SQVTM, CDR2 ANQGSEA. The CDR3 extends over 13 amino acids.